The T cell receptor (beta chain) under discussion was sequenced for a study of identical twins. TCRdb re-called the 5' RACE reads through MiXCR, storing one row per CDR3 protein. Found here are about 890,000 distinct CDR3 sequences, 9% to 15% of them singletons; the top ten hold roughly 1.5%. Points from the study as a whole: Out-of-frame TCR alpha sharing in monozygotic twins exceeded recombination model predictions.

This clonotype was seen only a few times. Its antigen is unknown. The CDR3 has 14 residues. Trimming left V 4 bases short and J 6 bases short, with 13 bases between. Germline CDR1 reads SEHNR; CDR2 reads FQNEAQ (reference sequence). This sample was also put to use in a study of yellow fever vaccine responses in identical twins.

Material for sequencing was PBMCs. V and J are TRBV7-9 and TRBJ2-1; D uncertain. The receptor was derived from a woman aged 18-35 years in good health. CDR3: CASSSPLGPNEQFF. For the CDR3, the DNA is TGTGCCAGCAGCTCCCCTTTAGGGCCCAATGAGCAGTTCTTC.